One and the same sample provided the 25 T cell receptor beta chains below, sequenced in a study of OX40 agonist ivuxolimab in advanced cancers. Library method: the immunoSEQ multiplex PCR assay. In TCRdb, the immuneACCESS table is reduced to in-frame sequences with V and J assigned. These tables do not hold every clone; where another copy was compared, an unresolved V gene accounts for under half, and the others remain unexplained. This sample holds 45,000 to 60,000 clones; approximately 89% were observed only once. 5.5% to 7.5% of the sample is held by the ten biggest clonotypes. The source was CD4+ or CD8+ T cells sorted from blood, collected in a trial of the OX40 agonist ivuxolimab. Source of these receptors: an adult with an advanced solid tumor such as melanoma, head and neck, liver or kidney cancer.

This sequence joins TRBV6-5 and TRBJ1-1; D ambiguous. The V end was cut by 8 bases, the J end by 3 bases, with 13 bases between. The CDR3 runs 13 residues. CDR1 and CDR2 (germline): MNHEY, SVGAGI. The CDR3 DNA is TGTGCCAGCGGCTTTCGACTGGACACTGAAGCTTTCTTT. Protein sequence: CASGFRLDTEAFF.

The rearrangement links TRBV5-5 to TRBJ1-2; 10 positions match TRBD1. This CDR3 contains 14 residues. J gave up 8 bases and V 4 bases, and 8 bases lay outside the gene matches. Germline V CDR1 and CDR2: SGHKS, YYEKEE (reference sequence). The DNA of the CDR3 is TGTGCCAGCAGCAGGGACAGGGGCCTTTGGGGCTACACCTTC. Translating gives CASSRDRGLWGYTF.

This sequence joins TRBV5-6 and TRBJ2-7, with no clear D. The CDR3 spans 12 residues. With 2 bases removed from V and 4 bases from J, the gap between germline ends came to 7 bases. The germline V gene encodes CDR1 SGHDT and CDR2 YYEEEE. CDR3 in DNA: TGTGCCAGCAGCTTCGGTCGTTACGAGCAGTACTTC. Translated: CASSFGRYEQYF.

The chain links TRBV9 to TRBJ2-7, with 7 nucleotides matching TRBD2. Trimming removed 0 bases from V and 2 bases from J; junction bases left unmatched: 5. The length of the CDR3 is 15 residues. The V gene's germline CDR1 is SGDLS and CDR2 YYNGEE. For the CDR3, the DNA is TGTGCCAGCAGCGTAGATGGGACTATTGCCTACGAGCAGTACTTC. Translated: CASSVDGTIAYEQYF. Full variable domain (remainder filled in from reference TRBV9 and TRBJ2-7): DSGVTQTPKHLITATGQRVTLRCSPRSGDLSVYWYQQSLDQGLQFLIQYYNGEERAKGNILERFSAQQFPDLHSELNLSSLELGDSALYFCASSVDGTIAYEQYFGPGTRLTVT.

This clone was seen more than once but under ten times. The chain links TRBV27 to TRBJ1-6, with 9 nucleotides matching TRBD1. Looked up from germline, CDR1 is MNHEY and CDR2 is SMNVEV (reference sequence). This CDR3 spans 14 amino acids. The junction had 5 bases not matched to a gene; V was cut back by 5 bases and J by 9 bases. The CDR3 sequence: CASSMDRGGSPLHF. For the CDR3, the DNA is TGTGCCAGCAGTATGGACAGGGGAGGTTCACCCCTCCACTTT.

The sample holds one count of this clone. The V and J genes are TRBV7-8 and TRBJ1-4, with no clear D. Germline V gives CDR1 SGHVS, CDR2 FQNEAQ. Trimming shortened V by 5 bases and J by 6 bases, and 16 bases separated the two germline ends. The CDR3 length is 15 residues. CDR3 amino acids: CASSRTVTLDEKLFF. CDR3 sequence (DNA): TGTGCCAGCAGCAGGACCGTTACCCTAGATGAAAAACTGTTTTTT.

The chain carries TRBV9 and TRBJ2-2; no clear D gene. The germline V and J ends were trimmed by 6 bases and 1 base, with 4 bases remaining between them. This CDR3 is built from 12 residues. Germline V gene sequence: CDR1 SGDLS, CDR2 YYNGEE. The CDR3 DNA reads TGTGCCAGCACCAGGAACACCGGGGAGCTGTTTTTT. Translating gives CASTRNTGELFF.

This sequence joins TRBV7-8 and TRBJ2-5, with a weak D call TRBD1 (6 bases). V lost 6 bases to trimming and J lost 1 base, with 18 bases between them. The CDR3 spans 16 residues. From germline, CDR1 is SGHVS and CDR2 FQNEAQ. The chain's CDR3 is CASSSGTKYIQETQYF. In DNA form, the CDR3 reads TGTGCCAGCAGTTCCGGGACAAAGTATATCCAAGAGACCCAGTACTTC.

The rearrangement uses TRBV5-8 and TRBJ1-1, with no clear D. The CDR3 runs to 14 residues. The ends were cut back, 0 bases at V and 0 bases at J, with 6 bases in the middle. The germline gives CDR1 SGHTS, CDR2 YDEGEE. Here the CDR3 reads CASSLVAVNTEAFF. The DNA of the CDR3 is TGTGCCAGCAGCTTGGTTGCGGTGAACACTGAAGCTTTCTTT.

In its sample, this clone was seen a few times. CDR3 sequence reads: CASRGEGFSGNTIYF. The DNA for the CDR3 is TGTGCCAGCAGGGGCGAGGGGTTCTCTGGAAACACCATATATTTT. The chain joins TRBV28 to TRBJ1-3, with a weak D call TRBD1 (5 bases). The CDR3 covers 15 residues. Germline CDR1 and CDR2: MDHEN and SYDVKM. The germline V and J ends were trimmed by 6 bases and 0 bases, with 12 bases remaining between them. The variable domain in full, completed from reference TRBV28 and TRBJ1-3, reads DVKVTQSSRYLVKRTGEKVFLECVQDMDHENMFWYRQDPGLGLRLIYFSYDVKMKEKGDIPEGYSVSREKKERFSLILESASTNQTSMYLCASRGEGFSGNTIYFGEGSWLTVV.

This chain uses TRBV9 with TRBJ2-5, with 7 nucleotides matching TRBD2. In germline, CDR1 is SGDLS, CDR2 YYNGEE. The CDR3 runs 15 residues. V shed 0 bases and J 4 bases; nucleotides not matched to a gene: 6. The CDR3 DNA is TGTGCCAGCAGCGTAGGCGGGAGCGTAACAGAGACCCAGTACTTC. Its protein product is CASSVGGSVTETQYF. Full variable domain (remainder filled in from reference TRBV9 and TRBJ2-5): DSGVTQTPKHLITATGQRVTLRCSPRSGDLSVYWYQQSLDQGLQFLIQYYNGEERAKGNILERFSAQQFPDLHSELNLSSLELGDSALYFCASSVGGSVTETQYFGPGTRLLVL.

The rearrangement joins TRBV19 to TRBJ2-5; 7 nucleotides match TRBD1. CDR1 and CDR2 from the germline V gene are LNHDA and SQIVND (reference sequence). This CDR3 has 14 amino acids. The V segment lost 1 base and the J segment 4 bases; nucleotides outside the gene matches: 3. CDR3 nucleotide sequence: TGTGCCAGTAGTATAGTGGCAGGGGGAGAGACCCAGTACTTC. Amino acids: CASSIVAGGETQYF. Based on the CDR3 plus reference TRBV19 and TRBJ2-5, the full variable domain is DGGITQSPKYLFRKEGQNVTLSCEQNLNHDAMYWYRQDPGQGLRLIYYSQIVNDFQKGDIAEGYSVSREKKESFPLTVTSAQKNPTAFYLCASSIVAGGETQYFGPGTRLLVL.

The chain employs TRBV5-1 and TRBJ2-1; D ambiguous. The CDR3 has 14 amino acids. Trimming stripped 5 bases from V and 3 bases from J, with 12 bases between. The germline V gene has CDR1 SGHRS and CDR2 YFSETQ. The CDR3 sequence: CASSFDGVYNEQFF. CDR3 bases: TGCGCCAGCAGTTTTGATGGGGTCTACAATGAGCAGTTCTTC.

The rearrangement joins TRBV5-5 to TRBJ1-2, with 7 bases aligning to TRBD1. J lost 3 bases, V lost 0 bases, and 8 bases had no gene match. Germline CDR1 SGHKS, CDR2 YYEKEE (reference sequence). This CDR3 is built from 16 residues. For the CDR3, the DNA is TGTGCCAGCAGCTTGGCTAAAGGGGGCGAAGACTATGGCTACACCTTC. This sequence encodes CASSLAKGGEDYGYTF.

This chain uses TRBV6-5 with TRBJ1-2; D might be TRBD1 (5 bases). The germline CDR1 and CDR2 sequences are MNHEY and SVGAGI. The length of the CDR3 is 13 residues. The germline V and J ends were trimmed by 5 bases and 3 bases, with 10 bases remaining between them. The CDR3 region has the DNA TGTGCCAGCAGTCCAGGGTTTGACTATGGCTACACCTTC. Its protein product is CASSPGFDYGYTF.

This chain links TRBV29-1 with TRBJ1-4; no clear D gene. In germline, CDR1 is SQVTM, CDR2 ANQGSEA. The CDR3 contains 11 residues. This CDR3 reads CSSWLAGRLFF. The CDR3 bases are TGCAGTTCCTGGCTCGCGGGTAGACTGTTTTTT.

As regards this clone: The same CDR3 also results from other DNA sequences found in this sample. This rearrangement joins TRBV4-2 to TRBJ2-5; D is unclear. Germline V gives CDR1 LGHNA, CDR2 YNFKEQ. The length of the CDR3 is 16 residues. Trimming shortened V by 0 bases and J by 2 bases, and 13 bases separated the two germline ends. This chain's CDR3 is CASSQEIYPLQETQYF. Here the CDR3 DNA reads TGTGCCAGCAGCCAAGAAATATATCCCTTACAAGAGACCCAGTACTTC.

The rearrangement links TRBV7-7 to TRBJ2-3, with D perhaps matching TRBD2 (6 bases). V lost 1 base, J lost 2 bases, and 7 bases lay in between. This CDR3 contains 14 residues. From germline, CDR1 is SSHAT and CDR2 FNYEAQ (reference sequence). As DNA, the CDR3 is TGTGCCAGCAGCTTAGGGGGACTCACAGATACGCAGTATTTT. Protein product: CASSLGGLTDTQYF.

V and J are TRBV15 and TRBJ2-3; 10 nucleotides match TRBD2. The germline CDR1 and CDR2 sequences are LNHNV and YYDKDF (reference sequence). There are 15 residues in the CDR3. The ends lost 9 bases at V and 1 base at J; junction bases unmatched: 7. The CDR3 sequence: CATEAGTSGTDTQYF. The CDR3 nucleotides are TGTGCCACTGAGGCTGGGACTAGCGGCACAGATACGCAGTATTTT.

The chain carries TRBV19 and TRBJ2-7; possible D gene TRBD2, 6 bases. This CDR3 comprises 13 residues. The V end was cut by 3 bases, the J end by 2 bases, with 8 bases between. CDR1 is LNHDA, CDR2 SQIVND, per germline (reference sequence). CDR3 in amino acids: CASSMGGPYEQYF. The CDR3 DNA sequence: TGTGCCAGTAGTATGGGGGGACCCTACGAGCAGTACTTC.

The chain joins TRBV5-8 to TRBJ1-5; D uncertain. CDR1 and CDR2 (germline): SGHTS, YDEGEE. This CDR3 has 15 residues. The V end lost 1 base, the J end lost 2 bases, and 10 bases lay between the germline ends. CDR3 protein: CASSLNQRGNQPQHF. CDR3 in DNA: TGTGCCAGCAGCTTGAATCAACGGGGCAATCAGCCCCAGCATTTT.

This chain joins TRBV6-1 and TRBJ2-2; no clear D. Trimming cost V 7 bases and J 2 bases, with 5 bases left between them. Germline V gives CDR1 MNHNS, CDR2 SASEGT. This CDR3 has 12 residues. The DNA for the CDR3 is TGTGCCAGCATCTCCAACACCGGGGAGCTGTTTTTT. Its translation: CASISNTGELFF.

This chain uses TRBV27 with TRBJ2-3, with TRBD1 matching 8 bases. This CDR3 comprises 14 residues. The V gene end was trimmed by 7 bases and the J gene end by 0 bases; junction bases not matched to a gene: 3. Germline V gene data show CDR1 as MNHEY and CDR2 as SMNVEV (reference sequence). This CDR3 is CASTWDRSTDTQYF. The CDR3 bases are TGTGCCAGCACCTGGGACAGGAGCACAGATACGCAGTATTTT.

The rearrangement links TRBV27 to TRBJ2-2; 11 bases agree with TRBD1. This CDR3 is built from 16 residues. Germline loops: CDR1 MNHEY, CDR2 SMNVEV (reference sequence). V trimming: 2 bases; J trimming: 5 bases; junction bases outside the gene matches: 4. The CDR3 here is CASSLTGTGGTGELFF. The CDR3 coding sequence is TGTGCCAGCAGTTTAACCGGGACAGGGGGGACCGGGGAGCTGTTTTTT.

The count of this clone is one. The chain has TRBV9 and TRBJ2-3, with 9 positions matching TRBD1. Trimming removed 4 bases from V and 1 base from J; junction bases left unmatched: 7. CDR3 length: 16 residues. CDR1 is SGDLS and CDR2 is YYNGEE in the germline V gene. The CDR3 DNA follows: TGTGCCAGCAGCTCGCGGACAGGGGAAGGCACAGATACGCAGTATTTT. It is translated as CASSSRTGEGTDTQYF.